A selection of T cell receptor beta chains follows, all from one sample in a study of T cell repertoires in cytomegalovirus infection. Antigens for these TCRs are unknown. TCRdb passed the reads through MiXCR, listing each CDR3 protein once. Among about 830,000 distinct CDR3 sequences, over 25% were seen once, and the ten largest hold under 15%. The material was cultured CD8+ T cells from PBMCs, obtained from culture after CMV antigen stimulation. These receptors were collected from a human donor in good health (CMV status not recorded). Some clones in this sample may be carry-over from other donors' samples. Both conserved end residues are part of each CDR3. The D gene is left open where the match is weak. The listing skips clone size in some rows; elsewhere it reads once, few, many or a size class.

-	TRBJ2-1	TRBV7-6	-	TGTGCCAGCAGCTTAGTAGGCACTCCCACCGGGACAAGATGGGATGAGCAGTTCTTC	CASSLVGTPTGTRWDEQFF
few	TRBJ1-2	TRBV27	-	TGTGCCAGCAGTCCCCCAGGGTTTCTCTATGGCTACACCTTC	CASSPPGFLYGYTF
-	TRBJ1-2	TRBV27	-	TGTGCCAGCAGTCGGACAGACTTCTATGGCTACACCTTC	CASSRTDFYGYTF
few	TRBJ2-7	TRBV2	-	TGTGCCAGCAGTGATCAGGGAAATACAATCTCCTACGAGCAGTACTTC	CASSDQGNTISYEQYF
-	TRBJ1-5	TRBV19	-	TGTGCCAGTAGTATGGGGCAGGGTAATCAGCCCCAGCATTTT	CASSMGQGNQPQHF
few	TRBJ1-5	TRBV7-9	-	TGTGCCAGCAGCTTAGGTCCAGGAGGCTCGGATAATCAGCCCCAGCATTTT	CASSLGPGGSDNQPQHF
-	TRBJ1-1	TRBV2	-	TGTGCCAGCAGTGTTGGGTCTTACACTGAAGCTTTCTTT	CASSVGSYTEAFF
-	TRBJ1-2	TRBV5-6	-	TGTGCCAGCAGCTTGGGACAGACTTCCTATGGCTACACCTTC	CASSLGQTSYGYTF
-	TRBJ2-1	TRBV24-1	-	TGTGCCACCAGTGGCGTGACAGCGAACAATGAGCAGTTCTTC	CATSGVTANNEQFF
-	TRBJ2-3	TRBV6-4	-	TGTGCCAGCAGTGAAGAAGAGAGTCCTAGCACAGATACGCAGTATTTT	CASSEEESPSTDTQYF